These 6 T cell receptor beta chains were sequenced from one sample in a study of response to subunit inactivated influenza vaccine. TCRdb recomputed calls from the RT-PCR reads with MiXCR, one row per CDR3 protein. The table has around 200,000 distinct CDR3 sequences, roughly 8.7% seen once. The sequences come from non-naive T cells sorted from PBMCs, collected on the day of vaccination. The receptors shown here come from a man in his forties or fifties who received an inactivated influenza vaccine.

The genes are TRBV6-2 or TRBV6-3 and TRBJ2-1; 11 nucleotides agree with TRBD2. The germline V gene encodes CDR1 MNHEY and CDR2 SVGEGT. The CDR3 is 17 amino acids. The trim removed 4 bases at V and 5 bases at J, leaving 10 bases unmatched. The CDR3 DNA is TGTGCCAGCAGTTCTGTCGGGGCGACTAGCGGGGACAATGAGCAGTTCTTC. This translates into CASSSVGATSGDNEQFF.

This clonotype came up a few times. The rearrangement uses TRBV29-1 and TRBJ2-7, with 7 bases that match TRBD2. CDR3 size: 15 residues. Germline CDR1 is SQVTM and CDR2 is ANQGSEA. V gave up 1 base and J gave up 2 bases; unmatched junction bases: 8. The chain's CDR3 is CSVEAPGRGAYEQYF. Written as DNA, the CDR3 is TGCAGCGTTGAAGCCCCCGGCCGGGGGGCCTACGAGCAGTACTTC.

This clonotype was found a few times. The V call is TRBV12-3 or TRBV12-4, the J call TRBJ2-5, with a tentative D call TRBD2 (7 bases). Trimming shortened V by 8 bases and J by 5 bases, and 18 bases separated the two germline ends. The CDR3 is 14 amino acids. In DNA, the CDR3 is TGTGCCAGCCAGGAGGGGGGGCCCAGTGAGACCCAGTACTTC. The encoded protein is CASQEGGPSETQYF.

This chain uses TRBV6-1 with TRBJ1-5, with D perhaps matching TRBD1 (6 bases). The germline V and J ends were trimmed by 5 bases and 9 bases, with 14 bases remaining between them. Germline CDR1 reads MNHNS; CDR2 reads SASEGT. The CDR3 is 13 amino acids. This CDR3 is CASSKTGWTPQHF. The CDR3 bases are TGTGCCAGCAGTAAGACAGGTTGGACGCCCCAGCATTTT.

There are many counts of this clonotype. The chain uses TRBV5-6 and TRBJ2-1; tentative D call: TRBD2 (7 bases). The CDR3 is 16 residues long. V shed 4 bases and J shed 9 bases, with 23 bases lying between them. The germline gives CDR1 SGHDT, CDR2 YYEEEE. The chain's CDR3 is CASSPTRGGSVGEQFF. Written as DNA, the CDR3 is TGTGCCAGCAGCCCCACTAGGGGGGGCTCTGTAGGTGAGCAGTTCTTC.

This sequence joins TRBV5-5 and TRBJ2-7; D not resolved. The V end was cut by 1 base, the J end by 1 base, with 12 bases between. The CDR3 has 15 residues. CDR1 and CDR2 from the germline V gene are SGHKS and YYEKEE (reference sequence). Here the CDR3 reads CASSLSGLLSYEQYF. The CDR3 DNA follows: TGTGCCAGCAGCTTGTCGGGCCTACTTTCCTACGAGCAGTACTTC. The variable domain in full, completed from reference TRBV5-5 and TRBJ2-7, reads DAGVTQSPTHLIKTRGQQVTLRCSPISGHKSVSWYQQVLGQGPQFIFQYYEKEERGRGNFPDRFSARQFPNYSSELNVNALLLGDSALYLCASSLSGLLSYEQYFGPGTRLTVT.